The entry that follows covers one T cell receptor (beta chain) sequence. The entry originates in a study of shared clonotypes between healthy human individuals. Looking at the study overall: For every donor, three CD4 naive, three CD4 memory, two CD8 naive and one CD8 memory plates were used.

CD45RO-negative, CCR7-selected cells formed the naive CD8 fraction, which excluded terminally differentiated effector memory CD45RA+ cells. Using immunoSEQ multiplex PCR, the repertoire was profiled, and TCRdb retains in-frame clones only, with some absent. Counted here are just over 2,000,000 clones, about 95% occurring once; the ten biggest clones make up 0.85% to 1.3%. The CDR3 runs to 15 residues. The ends lost 3 bases at V and 0 bases at J; junction bases unmatched: 3. Per the germline V gene, CDR1 is LNHNV and CDR2 is YYDKDF (reference sequence). This TCR derives from a man in his late teens or twenties in good health. Sequencing was carried out using naive CD8+ T cells sorted from blood. The chain joins TRBV15 to TRBJ2-7; 9 nucleotides agree with TRBD1. The CDR3 bases are TGTGCCACCAGCAGCGACAGGGGGAGCTCCTACGAGCAGTACTTC. It encodes CATSSDRGSSYEQYF.